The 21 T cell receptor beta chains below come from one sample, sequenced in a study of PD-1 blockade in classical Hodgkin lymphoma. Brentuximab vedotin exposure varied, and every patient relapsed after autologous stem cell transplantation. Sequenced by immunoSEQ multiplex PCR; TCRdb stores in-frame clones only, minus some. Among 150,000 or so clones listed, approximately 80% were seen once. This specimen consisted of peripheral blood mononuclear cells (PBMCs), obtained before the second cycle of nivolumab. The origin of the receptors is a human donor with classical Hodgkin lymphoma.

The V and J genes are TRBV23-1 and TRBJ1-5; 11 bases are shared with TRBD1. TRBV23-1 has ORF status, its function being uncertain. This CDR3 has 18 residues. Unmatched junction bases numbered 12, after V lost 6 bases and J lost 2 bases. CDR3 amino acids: CASRYPGQGGFRNQPQHF. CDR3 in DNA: TGCGCCAGCAGGTATCCGGGACAGGGGGGGTTTCGCAATCAGCCCCAGCATTTT.

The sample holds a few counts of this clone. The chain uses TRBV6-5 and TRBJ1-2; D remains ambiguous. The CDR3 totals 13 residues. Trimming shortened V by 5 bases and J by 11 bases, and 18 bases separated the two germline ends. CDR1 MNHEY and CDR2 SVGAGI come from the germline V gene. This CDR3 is CASSRWKGIGYTF. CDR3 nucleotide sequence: TGTGCCAGCAGTAGGTGGAAGGGTATCGGTTACACCTTC.

Here the CDR3 DNA reads TGTGCCAGCAGCTTAATGGGGTATCTAGATACGCAGTATTTT. Protein product: CASSLMGYLDTQYF. The V and J genes are TRBV7-3 and TRBJ2-3; D not certain. This CDR3 is 14 amino acids long. With 1 base removed from V and 5 bases from J, the gap between germline ends came to 10 bases. CDR1 SGHTA and CDR2 FQGTGA come from the germline V gene. Using reference TRBV7-3 and TRBJ2-3 for the parts outside the CDR3, the full variable domain is GAGVSQTPSNKVTEKGKYVELRCDPISGHTALYWYRQSLGQGPEFLIYFQGTGAADDSGLPNDRFFAVRPEGSVSTLKIQRTERGDSAVYLCASSLMGYLDTQYFGPGTRLTVL.

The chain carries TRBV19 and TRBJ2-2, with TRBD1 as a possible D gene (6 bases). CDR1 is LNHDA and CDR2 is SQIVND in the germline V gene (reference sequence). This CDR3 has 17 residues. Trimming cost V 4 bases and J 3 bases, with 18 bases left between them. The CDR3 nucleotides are TGTGCCAGTAGTAGGGCCCTGGGGGCCGGGGACACCGGGGAGCTGTTTTTT. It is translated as CASSRALGAGDTGELFF.

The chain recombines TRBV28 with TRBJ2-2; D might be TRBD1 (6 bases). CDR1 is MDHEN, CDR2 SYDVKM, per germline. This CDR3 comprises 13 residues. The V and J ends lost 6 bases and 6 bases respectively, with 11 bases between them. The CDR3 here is CASSRDISGELFF. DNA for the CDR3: TGTGCCAGCAGCCGGGACATTTCCGGGGAGCTGTTTTTT. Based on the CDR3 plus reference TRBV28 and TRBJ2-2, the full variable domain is DVKVTQSSRYLVKRTGEKVFLECVQDMDHENMFWYRQDPGLGLRLIYFSYDVKMKEKGDIPEGYSVSREKKERFSLILESASTNQTSMYLCASSRDISGELFFGEGSRLTVL.

This CDR3 reads CASSQGLNSPYEQYF. CDR3 in DNA: TGTGCCAGCAGCCAAGGACTTAACAGCCCCTACGAGCAGTACTTC. The chain is built from TRBV14 and TRBJ2-7; D remains unclear. The germline V and J ends were trimmed by 1 base and 2 bases, with 12 bases remaining between them. Per germline, CDR1 SGHDN and CDR2 FVKESK. CDR3 size: 15 residues. Supplemented by reference TRBV14 and TRBJ2-7, the full variable domain reads EAGVTQFPSHSVIEKGQTVTLRCDPISGHDNLYWYRRVMGKEIKFLLHFVKESKQDESGMPNNRFLAERTGGTYSTLKVQPAELEDSGVYFCASSQGLNSPYEQYFGPGTRLTVT.

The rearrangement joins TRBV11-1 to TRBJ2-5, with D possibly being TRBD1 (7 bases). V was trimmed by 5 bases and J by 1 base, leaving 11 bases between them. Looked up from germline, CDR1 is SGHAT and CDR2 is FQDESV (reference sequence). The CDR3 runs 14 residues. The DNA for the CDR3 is TGTGCCAGCAGCCCCAGGGGGGTCCAAGAGACCCAGTACTTC. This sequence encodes CASSPRGVQETQYF.

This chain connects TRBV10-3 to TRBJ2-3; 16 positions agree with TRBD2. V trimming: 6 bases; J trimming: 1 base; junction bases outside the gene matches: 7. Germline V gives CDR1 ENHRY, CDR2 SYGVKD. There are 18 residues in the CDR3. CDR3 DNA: TGTGCCATCAGGAGGGGACTAGCGGGAGGGACTGGCACAGATACGCAGTATTTT. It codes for CAIRRGLAGGTGTDTQYF.

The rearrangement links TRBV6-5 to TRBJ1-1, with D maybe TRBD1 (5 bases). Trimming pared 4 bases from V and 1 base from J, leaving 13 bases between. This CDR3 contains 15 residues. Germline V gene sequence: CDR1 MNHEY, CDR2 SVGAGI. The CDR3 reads CASSLDSQPNTEAFF. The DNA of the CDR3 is TGTGCCAGCAGTTTAGACAGCCAACCGAACACTGAAGCTTTCTTT.

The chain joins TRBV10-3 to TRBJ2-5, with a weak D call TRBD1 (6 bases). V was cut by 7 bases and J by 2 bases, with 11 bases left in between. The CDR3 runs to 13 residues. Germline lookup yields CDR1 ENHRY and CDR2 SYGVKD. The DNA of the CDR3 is TGTGCCATCACCCGGGACACACAAGAGACCCAGTACTTC. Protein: CAITRDTQETQYF.

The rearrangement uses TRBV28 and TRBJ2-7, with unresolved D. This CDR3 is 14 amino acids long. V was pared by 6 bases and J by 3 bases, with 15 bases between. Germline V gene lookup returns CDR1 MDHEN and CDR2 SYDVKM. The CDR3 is CASSWEGRDYEQYF. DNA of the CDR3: TGTGCCAGCAGCTGGGAAGGAAGGGACTACGAGCAGTACTTC.

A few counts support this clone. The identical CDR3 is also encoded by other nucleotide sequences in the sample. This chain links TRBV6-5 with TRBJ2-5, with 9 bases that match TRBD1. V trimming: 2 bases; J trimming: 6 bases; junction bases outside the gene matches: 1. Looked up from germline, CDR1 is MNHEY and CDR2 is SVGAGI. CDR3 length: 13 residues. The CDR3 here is CASSYTGGKTQYF. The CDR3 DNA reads TGTGCCAGCAGTTACACAGGGGGCAAGACCCAGTACTTC.

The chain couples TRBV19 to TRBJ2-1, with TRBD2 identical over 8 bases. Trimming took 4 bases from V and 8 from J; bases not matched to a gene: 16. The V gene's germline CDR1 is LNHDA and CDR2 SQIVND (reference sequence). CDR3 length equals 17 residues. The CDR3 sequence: CASSSHGLAGPFDEQFF. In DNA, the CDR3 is TGTGCCAGTAGTAGCCATGGGCTAGCGGGCCCTTTTGATGAGCAGTTCTTC.

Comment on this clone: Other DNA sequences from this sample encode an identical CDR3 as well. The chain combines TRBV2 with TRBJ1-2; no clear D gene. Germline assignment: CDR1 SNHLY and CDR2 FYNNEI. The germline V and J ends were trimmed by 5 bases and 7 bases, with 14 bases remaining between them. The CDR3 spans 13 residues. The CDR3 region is CASSSPDEAGYTF. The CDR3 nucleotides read TGTGCCAGCAGTTCCCCGGATGAGGCTGGCTACACCTTC.

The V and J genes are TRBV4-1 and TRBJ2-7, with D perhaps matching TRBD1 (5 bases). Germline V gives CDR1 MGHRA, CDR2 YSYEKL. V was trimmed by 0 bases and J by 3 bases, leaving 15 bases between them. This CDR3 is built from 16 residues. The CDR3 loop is CASSQDKGTGHYEQYF. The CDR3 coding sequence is TGCGCCAGCAGCCAAGATAAAGGAACAGGCCACTACGAGCAGTACTTC.

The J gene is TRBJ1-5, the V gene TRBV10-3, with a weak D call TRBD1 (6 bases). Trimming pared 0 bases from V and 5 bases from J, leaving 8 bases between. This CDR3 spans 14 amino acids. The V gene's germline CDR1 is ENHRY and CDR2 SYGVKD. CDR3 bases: TGTGCCATCAGTGAGTCAGGGGGGGATCAGCCCCAGCATTTT. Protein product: CAISESGGDQPQHF.

The CDR3 DNA reads as TGTGCCAGCCAGCTTAGGGATACCAGACAGGGGGCGTTATACGAGCAGTACTTC. Protein sequence: CASQLRDTRQGALYEQYF. The rearrangement uses TRBV5-6 and TRBJ2-7; 10 positions agree with TRBD1. The length of the CDR3 is 18 residues. Trimming at V came to 7 bases and at J to 4 bases, leaving 20 bases not matched to a gene. CDR1 and CDR2 from the germline V gene are SGHDT and YYEEEE.

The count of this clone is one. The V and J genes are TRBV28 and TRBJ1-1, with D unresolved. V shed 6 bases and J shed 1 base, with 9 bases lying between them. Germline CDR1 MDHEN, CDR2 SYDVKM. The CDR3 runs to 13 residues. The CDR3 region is CASSADTNTEAFF. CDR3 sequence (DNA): TGTGCCAGCAGCGCCGACACGAACACTGAAGCTTTCTTT.

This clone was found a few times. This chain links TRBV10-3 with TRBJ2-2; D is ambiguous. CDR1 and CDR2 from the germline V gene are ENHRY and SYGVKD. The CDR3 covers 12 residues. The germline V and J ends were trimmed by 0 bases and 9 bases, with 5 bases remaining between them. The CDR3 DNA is TGTGCCATCAGTGAGTCTGGGAGGGAGCTGTTTTTT. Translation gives CAISESGRELFF.

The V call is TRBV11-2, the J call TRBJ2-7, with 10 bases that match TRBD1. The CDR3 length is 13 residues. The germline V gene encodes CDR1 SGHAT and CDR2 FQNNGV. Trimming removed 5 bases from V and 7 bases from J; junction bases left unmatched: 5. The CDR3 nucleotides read TGTGCCAGCAGCCTCGACAGGGGGCTTGAGCAGTACTTC. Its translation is CASSLDRGLEQYF.

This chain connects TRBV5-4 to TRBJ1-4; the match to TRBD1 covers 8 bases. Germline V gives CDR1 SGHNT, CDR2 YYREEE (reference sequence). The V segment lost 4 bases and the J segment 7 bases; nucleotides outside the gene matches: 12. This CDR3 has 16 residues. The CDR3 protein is CASSPSRGQGVEKLFF. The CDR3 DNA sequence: TGTGCCAGCAGCCCGTCCCGTGGACAGGGAGTTGAAAAACTGTTTTTT.